This note documents a single TCR beta chain sequence. The sample originates from a study of blood T cell repertoires in COVID-19. On the study more broadly: T cells, B-cell-depleted T cells, or PBMCs provided the cDNA or gDNA that served as material.

CDR3 size: 14 residues. The V gene's germline CDR1 is MNHEY and CDR2 SVGAGI. V lost 8 bases and J lost 2, with 15 bases in between. Source study methods: Using reference gene primer amplification, nucleated cell counts were estimated. Method: immunoSEQ multiplex PCR; TCRdb's copy keeps in-frame clones and lacks some. That table gives V, J and clone size, and the DNA gave D and trimming. The sample gives around 100,000 clones, 90% of which show up once; 4.5% to 5.5% is in the top ten. V gene TRBV6-5 combines with J gene TRBJ1-2; TRBD1 is a possible D gene (6 bases). Specimen: peripheral blood. This sequence originates from a middle-aged man with acute or convalescent COVID-19. Here the CDR3 reads CASELAGANYGYTF. In DNA form, the CDR3 reads TGTGCCAGCGAGCTGGCAGGGGCCAACTATGGCTACACCTTC.